A single sample gave rise to the 10 T cell receptor beta chains below, sequenced in a study of identical twins. One entry per CDR3 protein results from TCRdb running MiXCR on the 5' RACE reads. The sample has under 300,000 distinct CDR3 sequences, over 9.5% seen once. This same sample was also part of a study on yellow fever vaccine responses in identical twins.

The sequencing sample was made of memory (CD45RO+) T cells sorted from blood. The receptors stem from a young woman in good health.

Ten or more counts support this clonotype. The chain combines TRBV15 with TRBJ2-2; TRBD2 agrees at 13 bases. After removal of 8 bases from V and 2 bases from J, the junction contained 5 bases not matched to a gene. Germline CDR1 is LNHNV and CDR2 is YYDKDF (reference sequence). The CDR3 is made up of 16 amino acids. The CDR3 here is CATGGTSGTNTGELFF. Written as DNA, the CDR3 is TGTGCCACCGGAGGGACTAGCGGGACTAACACCGGGGAGCTGTTTTTT.

This clonotype occurred a few times. This chain uses TRBV20-1 with TRBJ2-1, with TRBD2 as a possible D gene (5 bases). The CDR3 runs to 18 residues. Trimming removed 1 base from V and 2 bases from J, with 21 bases in between. Germline lookup yields CDR1 DFQATT and CDR2 SNEGSKA (reference sequence). This CDR3 is CSARGEREFSATYNEQFF. CDR3 nucleotides: TGCAGTGCTAGAGGGGAGAGGGAGTTTTCGGCGACCTACAATGAGCAGTTCTTC.

This clonotype was counted ten times or more. This chain uses TRBV20-1 with TRBJ2-1, with TRBD2 matching 8 bases. V shed 3 bases, J shed 4 bases, and the junction held 8 bases outside the gene matches. The CDR3 has 15 residues. Germline V CDR1 and CDR2: DFQATT, SNEGSKA (reference sequence). Here the CDR3 reads CSASQPGLDYNEQFF. CDR3 DNA sequence: TGCAGTGCTAGTCAACCGGGACTAGATTACAATGAGCAGTTCTTC.

This clonotype was counted many times. V and J are TRBV3-1 and TRBJ2-1; 15 bases map to TRBD2. Trimming at V came to 4 bases and at J to 6 bases, leaving 7 bases not matched to a gene. Germline CDR1 LGHDT, CDR2 YNNKEL (reference sequence). The CDR3 totals 17 residues. The CDR3 DNA reads TGTGCCAGCAGCCTTCGGACTAGCGGGAGGGGTGGCAATGAGCAGTTCTTC. Translating gives CASSLRTSGRGGNEQFF.

Only a few counts were recorded for this clonotype. The V gene is TRBV11-2, the J gene TRBJ2-3, with D maybe TRBD1 (6 bases). Germline assignment: CDR1 SGHAT and CDR2 FQNNGV. With 4 bases removed from V and 1 base from J, the gap between germline ends came to 12 bases. This CDR3 has 15 residues. The CDR3 spells CASSSRGSGTDTQYF. The CDR3 nucleotides read TGTGCCAGCAGCTCCAGGGGATCGGGCACAGATACGCAGTATTTT.

The J gene is TRBJ2-3, the V gene TRBV7-2; no reliable D call. This CDR3 comprises 12 residues. The germline CDR1 and CDR2 sequences are SGHTA and FQGNSA. Trimming left V 1 base short and J 6 bases short, with 5 bases between. The DNA of the CDR3 is TGTGCCAGCAGCTTAGTTTTTGATACGCAGTATTTT. It encodes CASSLVFDTQYF.

This clonotype was detected a few times. The chain carries TRBV5-1 and TRBJ2-2; D may correspond to TRBD1 or TRBD2 (5 bases each). The V gene's germline CDR1 is SGHRS and CDR2 YFSETQ. V lost 4 bases to trimming and J lost 0 bases, with 13 bases between them. The CDR3 totals 16 residues. CDR3 in amino acids: CASSLTGTTNTGELFF. CDR3 DNA sequence: TGCGCCAGCAGCCTGACTGGGACCACGAACACCGGGGAGCTGTTTTTT.

This clonotype was observed a few times. The chain links TRBV11-2 to TRBJ2-3; TRBD2 matches at 8 bases. The germline V gene encodes CDR1 SGHAT and CDR2 FQNNGV. The CDR3 is 16 residues long. The trim removed 1 base at V and 2 bases at J, leaving 5 bases unmatched. The CDR3 loop reads CASSLVGRASTDTQYF. The CDR3 DNA reads as TGTGCCAGCAGCTTAGTCGGGAGGGCCTCCACAGATACGCAGTATTTT.

This clonotype is a singleton in its sample. V is TRBV4-1 and J is TRBJ2-3, with a tentative D call TRBD1 (5 bases). The CDR3 extends over 16 amino acids. The V gene lost 1 base and the J gene lost 4 bases, with 15 bases spanning the gap. Germline CDR1 reads MGHRA; CDR2 reads YSYEKL. CDR3 region: CASSQGFKGEADTQYF. The CDR3 DNA sequence: TGCGCCAGCAGCCAAGGGTTCAAAGGGGAAGCAGATACGCAGTATTTT.

Ten or more counts support this clonotype. The rearrangement uses TRBV3-1 and TRBJ2-5, with a tentative D call TRBD2 (6 bases). CDR3 size: 13 residues. From germline, CDR1 is LGHDT and CDR2 YNNKEL (reference sequence). V was pared by 1 base and J by 9 bases, with 12 bases between. The CDR3 spells CASSQGGLQAQYF. In nucleotides, the CDR3 is TGTGCCAGCAGCCAAGGGGGACTCCAGGCCCAGTACTTC.